What follows are 7 T cell receptor beta chains derived from one specimen sequenced in a study of a mutant IDH1 vaccine in newly diagnosed glioma. Data came from immunoSEQ multiplex PCR; TCRdb stores just in-frame clones and leaves some out. Of 20,000 to 25,000 clones in the sample, approximately 93% were seen once. Described time point: baseline, week 1 (first vaccination visit). The sample's treatment: pre-vaccination baseline after standard-of-care therapy. Source: PBMCs, taken from a glioma patient treated with radiotherapy, temozolomide or both. Receptor source: a man under 40 with glioma.

The V and J genes are TRBV6-1 and TRBJ2-1; no clear D gene. Trimming left V 7 bases short and J 6 bases short, with 10 bases between. There are 12 residues in the CDR3. Germline V gene lookup returns CDR1 MNHNS and CDR2 SASEGT. CDR3 protein: CASKWAVNEQFF. The DNA for the CDR3 is TGTGCCAGCAAATGGGCAGTCAATGAGCAGTTCTTC.

This chain joins TRBV5-4 and TRBJ1-5, with 9 bases identical to TRBD1. CDR3 length equals 14 residues. J lost 7 bases, V lost 2 bases, and 4 bases had no gene match. Germline CDR1 and CDR2: SGHNT and YYREEE (reference sequence). The CDR3 DNA is TGTGCCAGCAGCTTACCGGGACAGGGACAGCCCCAGCATTTT. This codes for CASSLPGQGQPQHF.

The chain carries TRBV7-6 and TRBJ2-7; D uncertain. Germline CDR1 and CDR2: SGHVS and FNYEAQ. The CDR3 is made up of 15 amino acids. The V and J ends lost 3 bases and 2 bases respectively, with 14 bases between them. The CDR3 loop is CASSFRPVATYEQYF. The CDR3 DNA follows: TGTGCCAGCAGCTTTAGACCGGTGGCTACCTACGAGCAGTACTTC.

This clone was seen a handful of times. The chain recombines TRBV10-1 with TRBJ2-1; TRBD2 agrees at 9 bases. J lost 12 bases, V lost 1 base, and 4 bases had no gene match. The germline V gene has CDR1 WNHNN and CDR2 SYGVQD (reference sequence). The CDR3 has 13 residues. CDR3 bases: TGCGCCAGCAGTGAGTGGCTAGCGGGACGGCAGTTCTTC. It codes for CASSEWLAGRQFF.

This clone was seen a handful of times. The chain is built from TRBV2 and TRBJ2-1; 9 bases are shared with TRBD1. Germline V lookup: CDR1 SNHLY, CDR2 FYNNEI. CDR3 length: 15 residues. Trimming removed 6 bases from V and 5 bases from J; junction bases left unmatched: 8. The chain's CDR3 is CASRAPGQGNNEQFF. For the CDR3, the DNA is TGTGCCAGCAGAGCACCGGGACAGGGAAACAATGAGCAGTTCTTC.

The chain has TRBV18 and TRBJ1-1; no clear D. Trimming removed 0 bases from V and 1 base from J, with 6 bases in between. Germline CDR1 KGHSH, CDR2 LQKENI. CDR3 length equals 14 residues. Written as DNA, the CDR3 is TGTGCCAGCTCACCACCAGCAGGGAACACTGAAGCTTTCTTT. This translates into CASSPPAGNTEAFF.

This clone was observed once. The chain has TRBV5-1 and TRBJ2-5; D remains ambiguous. This CDR3 has 14 residues. Germline V gene lookup returns CDR1 SGHRS and CDR2 YFSETQ. Trimming stripped 0 bases from V and 2 bases from J, with 8 bases between. The CDR3 sequence is CASSLERPQETQYF. As DNA, the CDR3 is TGCGCCAGCAGCTTGGAGCGCCCACAAGAGACCCAGTACTTC. Full variable domain (rest looked up from reference TRBV5-1 and TRBJ2-5): KAGVTQTPRYLIKTRGQQVTLSCSPISGHRSVSWYQQTPGQGLQFLFEYFSETQRNKGNFPGRFSGRQFSNSRSEMNVSTLELGDSALYLCASSLERPQETQYFGPGTRLLVL.